This T cell receptor (beta chain) was found in a study of blood T cell repertoires in COVID-19. Study background: Acute and convalescent COVID-19 specimens originated in the United States, Italy and Spain. Sources were T cells, B-cell-depleted T cells, or PBMCs; the material itself was cDNA or gDNA.

The CDR3 loop spans 15 amino acids. CDR1 and CDR2 from the germline V gene are LGHDT and YNNKEL (reference sequence). V lost 2 bases and J lost 6; bases outside the gene matches: 5. In the original workflow: Reference gene primer amplification yielded estimated nucleated cell counts. Libraries were prepared by immunoSEQ multiplex PCR; TCRdb keeps only in-frame clonotypes and omits some of them. V, J and clone size are those of that table, while D and trimming were read from the DNA. The data show 270,000 or so clones, with around 82% seen just once and roughly 8.6% held by the top ten. This receptor was taken from a human donor in a cohort sampled during active COVID-19. The rearrangement joins TRBV3-1 (or the pseudogene TRBV3-2) to TRBJ2-3, with 10 bases lining up with TRBD2. Sequencing was done on a sample of peripheral blood. The CDR3 is CASSQLSGGADTQYF. The DNA for the CDR3 is TGTGCCAGCAGCCAACTGAGCGGGGGGGCGGATACGCAGTATTTT.